A selection of T cell receptor beta chains follows, all from one sample in a study of shared clonotypes between healthy human individuals. TCRdb keeps only in-frame clones here, not all; method: immunoSEQ multiplex PCR. This table has under 650,000 clones, 90% to 97% appearing once. Sequences were obtained from naive CD4+ T cells sorted from blood. Receptors originate from a woman in her 30s in good health. Each CDR3 is given with its conserved first and last residue. A D gene is named only where the DNA matches it firmly. Size is omitted from some rows. Given values are once, few, many or a class for expanded clones.

v_gene	d_gene	len	j_gene	abundance	CDR3aa	CDR3nt
TRBV10-3	TRBD1	18	TRBJ1-2	NA	CAISGTDGTGGRNYGYTF	TGTGCCATCAGTGGAACAGACGGGACAGGGGGCCGAAACTATGGCTACACCTTC
TRBV10-3	NA	13	TRBJ1-1	NA	CAISERGNTEAFF	TGTGCCATCAGTGAACGTGGTAACACTGAAGCTTTCTTT
TRBV27	TRBD1	14	TRBJ2-7	NA	CASRRQGGSYEQYF	TGTGCCAGCAGGAGACAGGGGGGGTCCTACGAGCAGTACTTC
TRBV4-1	NA	14	TRBJ1-1	NA	CASSRAGGLAEAFF	TGCGCCAGCAGCCGAGCCGGCGGGTTAGCTGAAGCTTTCTTT
TRBV25-1	NA	13	TRBJ2-5	NA	CASTGPSEETQYF	TGTGCCAGCACCGGGCCTTCGGAAGAGACCCAGTACTTC
TRBV6-5	TRBD1	15	TRBJ1-4	NA	CASSNTQGWSEKLFF	TGTGCCAGCAGTAACACACAGGGGTGGAGTGAAAAACTGTTTTTT
TRBV4-2	TRBD2	17	TRBJ2-5	NA	CASSQGLVAGAQETQYF	TGTGCCAGCAGCCAAGGATTGGTAGCGGGAGCCCAAGAGACCCAGTACTTC
TRBV28	TRBD2	18	TRBJ2-1	NA	CASSSLAGVEKSYNEQFF	TGTGCCAGCAGTTCACTAGCGGGAGTGGAGAAATCCTACAATGAGCAGTTCTTC
TRBV6-5	NA	14	TRBJ1-2	NA	CASRGGRINYGYTF	TGTGCCAGCAGGGGAGGACGGATTAACTATGGCTACACCTTC
TRBV18	NA	17	TRBJ1-4	NA	CASSPPTVGGAAGKLFF	TGTGCCAGCTCACCACCAACGGTAGGAGGGGCGGCAGGAAAACTGTTTTTT
TRBV18	TRBD2	17	TRBJ2-4	NA	CASSPIHSGSTKNIQYF	TGTGCCAGCTCACCAATTCATAGCGGGAGCACCAAAAACATTCAGTACTTC
TRBV7-3	NA	15	TRBJ2-3	NA	CASSLIGGYTDTQYF	TGTGCCAGCAGCTTAATAGGGGGGTACACAGATACGCAGTATTTT
TRBV5-4	NA	15	TRBJ2-1	NA	CASSLSGRAYNEQFF	TGTGCCAGCAGCTTAAGCGGTCGGGCCTACAATGAGCAGTTCTTC
TRBV27	NA	13	TRBJ2-6	NA	CASKEAGANVLTF	TGTGCCAGCAAGGAGGCTGGGGCCAACGTCCTGACTTTC
TRBV7-2	NA	14	TRBJ2-7	NA	CASSLDERSDEQYF	TGTGCCAGCAGCTTAGACGAGCGGTCGGACGAGCAGTACTTC
TRBV28	TRBD1	14	TRBJ1-2	NA	CASTRGQGRFGYTF	TGTGCCAGCACCCGGGGACAGGGGAGGTTTGGCTACACCTTC
TRBV7-9	TRBD2	16	TRBJ2-3	once	CASSLGTSGGTDTQYF	TGTGCCAGCAGCTTAGGAACTAGCGGGGGCACAGATACGCAGTATTTT
TRBV21-1	NA	14	TRBJ1-1	once	CASSKGGQPTEAFF	TGTGCCAGCAGCAAAGGAGGACAGCCCACTGAAGCTTTCTTT
TRBV19	NA	15	TRBJ2-3	NA	CASRSTEAGRLTQYF	TGTGCCAGTAGGTCAACTGAAGCGGGCCGTTTAACGCAGTATTTT
TRBV6-5	TRBD2	15	TRBJ2-7	NA	CASRGGTSGSYEQYF	TGTGCCAGCAGGGGGGGGACTAGCGGGAGCTACGAGCAGTACTTC
TRBV7-6	NA	13	TRBJ1-1	once	CASSPTISTEAFF	TGTGCCAGCAGCCCGACGATATCCACTGAAGCTTTCTTT
TRBV30	NA	15	TRBJ2-3	NA	CAWSVRGTPRDTQYF	TGTGCCTGGAGTGTACGTGGGACCCCAAGGGATACGCAGTATTTT
TRBV7-9	NA	12	TRBJ2-7	few	CASSFLSYEQYF	TGTGCCAGCAGCTTTCTCTCCTACGAGCAGTACTTC
TRBV28	NA	10	TRBJ1-2	NA	CASRGTGYTF	TGTGCCAGCAGAGGTACTGGCTACACCTTC
TRBV28	TRBD1	12	TRBJ2-7	NA	CASGGQGNEQYF	TGTGCCAGCGGAGGACAGGGTAACGAGCAGTACTTC
TRBV19	NA	16	TRBJ1-5	NA	CASNNQGGDSNQPQHF	TGTGCCAGTAATAACCAGGGTGGGGATAGCAATCAGCCCCAGCATTTT
TRBV7-3	TRBD1	19	TRBJ2-7	NA	CASSSLDRVGSVGIYEQYF	TGTGCCAGCAGCTCTCTAGACAGGGTAGGTTCCGTGGGGATCTACGAGCAGTACTTC
TRBV19	NA	14	TRBJ1-2	NA	CATIGAGPYYGYTF	TGTGCCACTATCGGGGCCGGTCCGTACTATGGCTACACCTTC
TRBV6-5	TRBD2	14	TRBJ2-7	NA	CASSPVGGVYEQYF	TGTGCCAGCAGTCCGGTGGGAGGGGTGTACGAGCAGTACTTC
TRBV6-1	NA	14	TRBJ1-4	NA	CASSEGTVNEKLFF	TGTGCCAGCAGTGAAGGGACAGTTAATGAAAAACTGTTTTTT
TRBV25-1	TRBD1	14	TRBJ2-7	once	CASRSLTGEKEQYF	TGTGCCAGCAGGTCCCTGACAGGGGAAAAAGAGCAGTACTTC
TRBV18	NA	14	TRBJ2-1	NA	CASSETHSYNEQFF	TGTGCCAGCTCAGAGACACATTCCTACAATGAGCAGTTCTTC
TRBV6-5	TRBD2	15	TRBJ2-1	NA	CASSYSGLAGYEQFF	TGTGCCAGCAGTTACTCGGGACTAGCGGGCTATGAGCAGTTCTTC
TRBV27	NA	17	TRBJ1-5	NA	CASSPRGAGYSNQPQHF	TGTGCCAGCAGTCCCCGCGGGGCGGGATATAGCAATCAGCCCCAGCATTTT
TRBV28	TRBD1	17	TRBJ2-7	NA	CASTPGGPPWWSYEQYF	TGTGCCAGCACTCCAGGGGGCCCCCCCTGGTGGAGCTACGAGCAGTACTTC
TRBV6-5	NA	14	TRBJ1-1	NA	CASSPRGRNIEAFF	TGTGCCAGCAGCCCCCGGGGCAGAAACATTGAAGCTTTCTTT
TRBV19	TRBD1	14	TRBJ1-4	once	CASSVGTANEKLFF	TGTGCCAGTAGTGTGGGGACAGCGAATGAAAAACTGTTTTTT
TRBV29-1	NA	14	TRBJ2-2	NA	CSVEDRGAVGELFF	TGCAGCGTTGAAGATAGGGGGGCGGTCGGGGAGCTGTTTTTT
TRBV7-9	NA	15	TRBJ2-6	once	CASSSAGSGANVLTF	TGTGCCAGCAGCTCCGCGGGATCTGGGGCCAACGTCCTGACTTTC
TRBV16	NA	13	TRBJ1-2	NA	CASSHASNYGYTF	TGTGCCAGCAGCCATGCTTCTAACTATGGCTACACCTTC
TRBV7-8	NA	14	TRBJ2-3	NA	CASIRGPQADTQYF	TGTGCCAGCATCCGCGGGCCTCAGGCAGATACGCAGTATTTT
TRBV6-1	NA	13	TRBJ2-7	NA	CASCGNLAHEQYF	TGTGCCAGCTGTGGGAATTTGGCCCACGAGCAGTACTTC
TRBV6-5	NA	13	TRBJ1-1	NA	CASSIRVNTEAFF	TGTGCCAGCAGTATACGCGTGAACACTGAAGCTTTCTTT
TRBV7-9	NA	15	TRBJ1-5	NA	CASSYSSNSNQPQHF	TGTGCCAGCAGCTATTCCTCTAATAGCAATCAGCCCCAGCATTTT
TRBV6-5	NA	13	TRBJ1-5	NA	CASSLQGNQPQHF	TGTGCCAGCAGTTTACAGGGTAATCAGCCCCAGCATTTT
TRBV28	NA	12	TRBJ2-2	NA	CASSLSGVELFF	TGTGCCAGCAGTTTATCAGGCGTGGAGCTGTTTTTT
TRBV7-1	NA	15	TRBJ1-4	once	CASSLVPTSNEKLFF	TGTGCCAGCAGCTTAGTCCCGACATCTAATGAAAAACTGTTTTTT